Following are 29 T cell receptor beta chains from one sample sequenced in a study of T-cell reconstitution after alpha-beta-depleted transplantation in children. Unique molecular identifiers were incorporated during preparation of the TCRbeta library. TCRdb independently ran MiXCR on the PCR reads; one entry per CDR3 protein. The sample holds around 400,000 distinct CDR3 sequences, about 20% seen once. The starting material was PBMCs from the stem cell graft donor, obtained from the stem cell graft. The source is a human donor who donated a stem cell graft to a child with acute myeloid leukemia.

This chain joins TRBV3-1 and TRBJ2-7, with 8 bases lining up with TRBD2. J was trimmed by 1 base and V by 7 bases; bases with no gene match: 9. The CDR3 has 15 residues. CDR1 LGHDT and CDR2 YNNKEL come from the germline V gene (reference sequence). DNA for the CDR3: TGTGCCAGCAATCCCCTTACTAGCGGATCCTACGAGCAGTACTTC. The encoded protein is CASNPLTSGSYEQYF.

This clonotype was counted many times. The CDR3 is CASSQGQPNTEAFF. DNA for the CDR3: TGTGCCAGCAGCCAAGGACAGCCGAACACTGAAGCTTTCTTT. V gene TRBV3-1 combines with J gene TRBJ1-1; maybe TRBD1 (5 bases). Germline loops: CDR1 LGHDT, CDR2 YNNKEL (reference sequence). The CDR3 has 14 residues. With 1 base removed from V and 1 base from J, the gap between germline ends came to 7 bases. The full variable domain, its missing parts supplied by reference TRBV3-1 and TRBJ1-1, is DTAVSQTPKYLVTQMGNDKSIKCEQNLGHDTMYWYKQDSKKFLKIMFSYNNKELIINETVPNRFSPKSPDKAHLNLHINSLELGDSAVYFCASSQGQPNTEAFFGQGTRLTVV.

The rearrangement links TRBV28 to TRBJ1-3, with a weak D call TRBD1 (5 bases). CDR3 length: 14 amino acids. Germline lookup yields CDR1 MDHEN and CDR2 SYDVKM. V lost 6 bases to trimming and J lost 2 bases, with 11 bases between them. CDR3 loop: CASSPRGTGNTIYF. The CDR3 nucleotides read TGTGCCAGCAGCCCAAGGGGTACTGGAAACACCATATATTTT.

The chain couples TRBV7-2 to TRBJ2-4, with D possibly being TRBD2 (6 bases). Germline CDR1 SGHTA, CDR2 FQGNSA. The CDR3 runs to 17 residues. Between the trimmed V and J ends, which lost 1 base and 0 bases, there was a span of 13 bases. The CDR3 region has the DNA TGTGCCAGCAGCTTAGGGGGGACGGGGGTAGCCAAAAACATTCAGTACTTC. It is translated as CASSLGGTGVAKNIQYF. The full variable domain, its missing parts supplied by reference TRBV7-2 and TRBJ2-4, is GAGVSQSPSNKVTEKGKDVELRCDPISGHTALYWYRQSLGQGLEFLIYFQGNSAPDKSGLPSDRFSAERTGGSVSTLTIQRTQQEDSAVYLCASSLGGTGVAKNIQYFGAGTRLSVL.

This chain uses TRBV7-9 with TRBJ2-1; the D is unclear. The CDR3 has 12 residues. CDR1 and CDR2 (germline): SEHNR, FQNEAQ (reference sequence). The V end lost 7 bases, the J end lost 8 bases, and 12 bases lay between the germline ends. The CDR3 loop reads CASTIPPDEQFF. The CDR3 bases are TGTGCCAGCACTATTCCCCCGGATGAGCAGTTCTTC.

At least ten counts were recorded for this clonotype. This chain links TRBV29-1 with TRBJ2-7; TRBD2 is a possible D gene (6 bases). Germline values: CDR1 SQVTM, CDR2 ANQGSEA. V lost 7 bases to trimming and J lost 3 bases, with 13 bases between them. The CDR3 extends over 12 amino acids. In nucleotides, the CDR3 is TGCAGCGCCGGAGGGCAGGGCTACGAGCAGTACTTC. Translating gives CSAGGQGYEQYF.

The chain recombines TRBV7-2 with TRBJ2-1; D possibly matches TRBD1 or TRBD2 (5 bases each). The CDR3 loop spans 15 amino acids. CDR1 is SGHTA, CDR2 FQGNSA, per germline. V lost 0 bases and J 10 bases, leaving 16 bases between the germline ends. CDR3 in DNA: TGTGCCAGCAGCTTAGCGCCCGGGGTGGGACGGGAGCAGTTCTTC. It is translated as CASSLAPGVGREQFF. The entire variable domain, with the rest obtained from reference TRBV7-2 and TRBJ2-1, is as follows: GAGVSQSPSNKVTEKGKDVELRCDPISGHTALYWYRQSLGQGLEFLIYFQGNSAPDKSGLPSDRFSAERTGGSVSTLTIQRTQQEDSAVYLCASSLAPGVGREQFFGPGTRLTVL.

The CDR3 DNA sequence: TGTGCCAGCAGTCCGGGACAGGCAGGGCAGCCCCAGCATTTT. Translation: CASSPGQAGQPQHF. The rearrangement links TRBV25-1 to TRBJ1-5; the match to TRBD1 covers 8 bases. V gave up 5 bases and J gave up 7 bases; unmatched junction bases: 7. CDR1 is MGHDK and CDR2 is SYGVNS in the germline V gene. CDR3 length equals 14 residues.

Written as DNA, the CDR3 is TGTGCCAGCAGCTTAGATTACTCCGAGCAGTACTTC. Its translation is CASSLDYSEQYF. J is TRBJ2-7 and V is TRBV7-2; no clear D. Germline lookup yields CDR1 SGHTA and CDR2 FQGNSA. The ends were cut back, 1 base at V and 6 bases at J, with 7 bases in the middle. The CDR3 runs to 12 residues.

The chain is built from TRBV6-1 and TRBJ2-7; perhaps TRBD1 as D (5 bases). The germline V gene has CDR1 MNHNS and CDR2 SASEGT. Trimming removed 8 bases at V and 0 bases at J, with 11 bases between. This CDR3 is built from 13 residues. CDR3 amino acids: CASGRTGSYEQYF. Written as DNA, the CDR3 is TGTGCCAGCGGTCGTACAGGCTCCTACGAGCAGTACTTC.

The J gene is TRBJ2-1, the V gene TRBV12-3 or TRBV12-4, with D hard to call. This CDR3 comprises 13 residues. Trimming cost V 0 bases and J 6 bases, with 6 bases left between them. CDR3 region: CASSLAGANEQFF. The CDR3, as DNA: TGTGCCAGCAGTTTAGCTGGCGCCAATGAGCAGTTCTTC.

This chain links TRBV20-1 with TRBJ1-5; 8 bases are a match to TRBD1. CDR3 length: 13 residues. Germline CDR1 is DFQATT and CDR2 is SNEGSKA (reference sequence). V was clipped by 5 bases and J by 3 bases; unmatched bases: 3. This CDR3 reads CSARQGYNQPQHF. Here the CDR3 DNA reads TGCAGTGCTCGACAGGGGTACAATCAGCCCCAGCATTTT.

This clonotype occurred a few times. V gene TRBV6-6 combines with J gene TRBJ2-7; 9 bases map to TRBD1. The CDR3 length is 13 residues. J was trimmed by 4 bases and V by 7 bases; bases with no gene match: 5. Looked up from germline, CDR1 is MNHNY and CDR2 is SVGAGI (reference sequence). The CDR3 spells CASTRDREYEQYF. DNA of the CDR3: TGTGCCAGCACGCGGGACAGGGAGTACGAGCAGTACTTC.

This clonotype occurred a few times. The rearrangement links TRBV28 to TRBJ2-5; the D gene is possibly TRBD1 (5 bases). The CDR3 totals 13 residues. V was clipped by 3 bases and J by 5 bases, with 10 bases between them. CDR1 and CDR2 (germline): MDHEN, SYDVKM. CDR3 coding DNA: TGTGCCAGCAGTTTGGGCAGGGTGGAGACCCAGTACTTC. Encoded protein: CASSLGRVETQYF.

This chain joins TRBV4-3 and TRBJ2-5; maybe TRBD1 (5 bases). Germline V gene sequence: CDR1 LGHNA, CDR2 YSLEER. V shed 2 bases and J shed 1 base, with 5 bases lying between them. The CDR3 is made up of 13 amino acids. This CDR3 reads CASSQRGQETQYF. CDR3 DNA sequence: TGCGCCAGCAGCCAAAGGGGCCAAGAGACCCAGTACTTC.

The sample holds a few counts of this clonotype. The rearrangement links TRBV14 to TRBJ2-7, with 8 bases matching TRBD2. The CDR3 consists of 11 residues. The ends lost 4 bases at V and 12 bases at J; junction bases unmatched: 5. Germline V CDR1 and CDR2: SGHDN, FVKESK. The CDR3 DNA follows: TGTGCCAGCAGCCGCGGCGGGGGGACGTACTTC. Its translation is CASSRGGGTYF.

The gene calls are TRBV11-2 and TRBJ2-1, with no clear D. Trimming cost V 1 base and J 0 bases, with 10 bases left between them. The CDR3 length is 16 residues. The V gene's germline CDR1 is SGHAT and CDR2 FQNNGV. CDR3 coding DNA: TGTGCCAGCAGCTTAGTGTTCACGTACTCCTACAATGAGCAGTTCTTC. Translation gives CASSLVFTYSYNEQFF.

At least ten counts were recorded for this clonotype. The chain carries TRBV6-1 and TRBJ2-2, with 10 nucleotides matching TRBD2. Trimming took 6 bases from V and 0 from J; bases not matched to a gene: 7. The CDR3 runs to 17 residues. CDR1 and CDR2 from the germline V gene are MNHNS and SASEGT. The CDR3 DNA reads TGTGCCAGCAGGAACCCCACTAGCGGGGCGAACACCGGGGAGCTGTTTTTT. Translated: CASRNPTSGANTGELFF.

The J gene is TRBJ2-6, the V gene TRBV25-1; maybe TRBD2 (6 bases). Germline V gene data show CDR1 as MGHDK and CDR2 as SYGVNS. The CDR3 consists of 19 residues. V shed 0 bases and J shed 0 bases, with 15 bases lying between them. The CDR3 coding sequence is TGTGCCAGCAGTGAATATTTGGGGGAAGCGGGCTCTGGGGCCAACGTCCTGACTTTC. It translates to CASSEYLGEAGSGANVLTF.

This clonotype was observed at least ten times. This rearrangement joins TRBV6-1 to TRBJ2-1; D is ambiguous. This CDR3 region has 14 residues. V lost 6 bases to trimming and J lost 0 bases, with 9 bases between them. The germline gives CDR1 MNHNS, CDR2 SASEGT. CDR3 DNA sequence: TGTGCCAGCAGGCAAGCTTACTCCTACAATGAGCAGTTCTTC. It codes for CASRQAYSYNEQFF.

This clonotype has only a few counts. The V call is TRBV7-2, the J call TRBJ2-1; 7 bases fit TRBD2. This CDR3 spans 12 amino acids. The V segment lost 5 bases and the J segment 10 bases; nucleotides outside the gene matches: 5. The germline V gene encodes CDR1 SGHTA and CDR2 FQGNSA. The CDR3 loop is CASSQGGREQFF. The CDR3, as DNA: TGTGCCAGCAGCCAGGGCGGGAGAGAGCAGTTCTTC.

This clonotype was seen more than once but under ten times. The chain carries TRBV29-1 and TRBJ2-3; D gene ambiguous. Germline V gene lookup returns CDR1 SQVTM and CDR2 ANQGSEA. The CDR3 totals 14 residues. The V end lost 4 bases, the J end lost 4 bases, and 15 bases lay between the germline ends. The DNA of the CDR3 is TGCAGCGTTGTGCCTAGTTGGAGCGCAGATACGCAGTATTTT. Translated: CSVVPSWSADTQYF.

This clonotype appeared a few times. The chain recombines TRBV4-3 with TRBJ1-4; 7 positions agree with TRBD1. Germline loops: CDR1 LGHNA, CDR2 YSLEER. Unmatched junction bases numbered 8, after V lost 4 bases and J lost 6 bases. The CDR3 loop spans 15 amino acids. CDR3 DNA sequence: TGCGCCAGCAGCCCTGACAGGGAGCGGGATGAAAAACTGTTTTTT. It yields the protein CASSPDRERDEKLFF.

The chain couples TRBV6-5 to TRBJ2-1; no firm D call. V was pared by 3 bases and J by 9 bases, with 24 bases between. The CDR3 loop spans 17 amino acids. Germline CDR1 reads MNHEY; CDR2 reads SVGAGI. The CDR3 sequence is CASSYMIQSHTPAEQFF. The DNA of the CDR3 is TGTGCCAGCAGTTATATGATCCAGTCCCATACCCCGGCTGAGCAGTTCTTC.

This clonotype was seen many times. The chain combines TRBV12-3 or TRBV12-4 with TRBJ2-1; the match to TRBD1 covers 7 bases. The CDR3 runs 15 residues. V lost 5 bases and J lost 2; bases outside the gene matches: 6. As DNA, the CDR3 is TGTGCCAGCAGTGGATACAGGGGCGCCTACAATGAGCAGTTCTTC. This sequence encodes CASSGYRGAYNEQFF.

This clonotype was found a few times. The chain has TRBV12-3 or TRBV12-4 and TRBJ1-2; possible D gene TRBD1, 5 bases. The CDR3 spans 17 residues. Trimming left V 1 base short and J 1 base short, with 16 bases between. The CDR3 spells CASSLGFGAEINYGYTF. DNA for the CDR3: TGTGCCAGCAGTTTAGGGTTCGGGGCGGAAATTAACTATGGCTACACCTTC.

V gene TRBV5-1 combines with J gene TRBJ2-7, with TRBD1 matching over 9 bases. This CDR3 has 15 residues. CDR1 is SGHRS and CDR2 is YFSETQ in the germline V gene. Losses at the gene ends were 2 bases for V and 3 bases for J; bases not matched to a gene: 6. The CDR3 loop is CASSFEQGAHYEQYF. In DNA, the CDR3 is TGCGCCAGCAGCTTTGAACAGGGGGCCCACTACGAGCAGTACTTC.

This clonotype was found a few times. The rearrangement joins TRBV24-1 to TRBJ2-7, with 11 bases aligning to TRBD2. Trimming cost V 1 base and J 3 bases; bases outside gene matches: 4. This CDR3 comprises 16 residues. CDR1 KGHDR and CDR2 SFDVKD come from the germline V gene. The CDR3 DNA reads TGTGCCACCAGTGATTTTGAGACTAGCGGGATCTACGAGCAGTACTTC. This encodes CATSDFETSGIYEQYF.

The J gene is TRBJ2-7, the V gene TRBV12-3 or TRBV12-4; a possible D gene is TRBD1 (5 bases). This CDR3 is built from 14 residues. V lost 3 bases to trimming and J lost 2 bases, with 11 bases between them. CDR3 sequence reads: CASSFSGRPYEQYF. The CDR3 DNA reads TGTGCCAGCAGTTTTTCAGGGCGCCCCTACGAGCAGTACTTC.